These 19 T cell receptor beta chains were all obtained from the same sample, sequenced in a study of cytomegalovirus exposure and HLA in healthy donors. TCRdb keeps only in-frame clones here, not all; method: immunoSEQ multiplex PCR. The sample records just over 65,000 clones, approximately 97% being singletons. Sequencing was done on a sample of PBMCs. These receptors were obtained from a young woman in good health and CMV-seropositive.

The chain links TRBV2 to TRBJ2-2; D gene ambiguous. The length of the CDR3 is 12 residues. V was clipped by 3 bases and J by 7 bases, with 6 bases between them. CDR1 is SNHLY and CDR2 is FYNNEI in the germline V gene. CDR3 nucleotides: TGTGCCAGCAGTGATCAGGTCGGGGAGCTGTTTTTT. Protein: CASSDQVGELFF.

The V and J genes are TRBV5-6 and TRBJ1-2; D is undetermined. Per the germline V gene, CDR1 is SGHDT and CDR2 is YYEEEE. V was trimmed by 0 bases and J by 7 bases, leaving 13 bases between them. The CDR3 is made up of 14 amino acids. DNA of the CDR3: TGTGCCAGCAGCTTGGTAGGGAGGAGCGGTGGCTACACCTTC. Protein: CASSLVGRSGGYTF.

The V call is TRBV7-9, the J call TRBJ2-7, with 7 bases matching TRBD1. V lost 5 bases to trimming and J lost 2 bases; unmatched junction nucleotides: 9. The CDR3 is 15 residues long. Germline CDR1 reads SEHNR; CDR2 reads FQNEAQ (reference sequence). This chain's CDR3 is CASSTPGQTPYEQYF. The CDR3, as DNA: TGTGCCAGCAGCACGCCGGGACAGACCCCCTACGAGCAGTACTTC.

The chain joins TRBV10-3 to TRBJ1-2; D is perhaps TRBD1 (5 bases). V was clipped by 3 bases and J by 4 bases, with 12 bases between them. The germline gives CDR1 ENHRY, CDR2 SYGVKD. CDR3 length: 14 amino acids. CDR3 loop: CAISDRGDGYGYTF. CDR3 nucleotide sequence: TGTGCCATCAGTGACCGGGGGGACGGCTATGGCTACACCTTC.

The CDR3 bases are TGTGCCAGCAGCGTGTCATCGGGACAGGGGGCTTACGAGCAGTACTTC. It codes for CASSVSSGQGAYEQYF. This chain joins TRBV9 and TRBJ2-7, with 12 bases identical to TRBD1. Losses at the gene ends were 2 bases for V and 4 bases for J; bases not matched to a gene: 7. The CDR3 totals 16 residues. Germline V gives CDR1 SGDLS, CDR2 YYNGEE.

This clone came up once. J is TRBJ1-1 and V is TRBV7-6, with no clear D. CDR3 size: 13 residues. CDR1 is SGHVS, CDR2 FNYEAQ, per germline. V dropped 4 bases and J dropped 1 base, with 7 bases sitting between them. The CDR3 coding sequence is TGTGCCAGCAGCTATACAAGGAACACTGAAGCTTTCTTT. It yields the protein CASSYTRNTEAFF.

The chain has TRBV28 and TRBJ1-3, with 7 positions matching TRBD1. The CDR3 runs 14 residues. The germline V gene encodes CDR1 MDHEN and CDR2 SYDVKM. J gave up 0 bases and V 8 bases, and 4 bases lay outside the gene matches. The CDR3 region has the DNA TGTGCCAGCGGTGACAGGGACTCTGGAAACACCATATATTTT. This sequence encodes CASGDRDSGNTIYF. Variable domain in full (rest from reference TRBV28 and TRBJ1-3): DVKVTQSSRYLVKRTGEKVFLECVQDMDHENMFWYRQDPGLGLRLIYFSYDVKMKEKGDIPEGYSVSREKKERFSLILESASTNQTSMYLCASGDRDSGNTIYFGEGSWLTVV.

This rearrangement joins TRBV11-2 to TRBJ2-7; D might be TRBD2 (6 bases). Germline lookup yields CDR1 SGHAT and CDR2 FQNNGV. V was pared by 2 bases and J by 0 bases, with 11 bases between. CDR3 length: 15 residues. The DNA for the CDR3 is TGTGCCAGCAGCTTATATCTAGCGAGCTCCTACGAGCAGTACTTC. It translates to CASSLYLASSYEQYF.

The chain uses TRBV6-5 and TRBJ2-5, with D possibly matching TRBD2 (5 bases). The CDR3 runs 12 residues. Trimming pared 7 bases from V and 4 bases from J, leaving 10 bases between. CDR1 MNHEY and CDR2 SVGAGI come from the germline V gene. CDR3 protein: CASNGGTETQYF. The CDR3 DNA sequence: TGTGCCAGCAACGGAGGCACAGAGACCCAGTACTTC.

The V and J genes are TRBV21-1 and TRBJ2-7; the table names TRBD2, a call not compared with the DNA. TRBV21-1 is a documented pseudogene. This CDR3 comprises 16 residues. CDR3 bases: TGTGCCAGCAGCACTTCTAGCGGGAGGGAAAGGAACGAGCAGTACTTC. The encoded protein is CASSTSSGRERNEQYF.

Turning to this clone: The sample carries other DNA sequences with the same CDR3. The chain carries TRBV5-1 and TRBJ2-7; 10 bases are shared with TRBD1. Germline V gives CDR1 SGHRS, CDR2 YFSETQ. The V gene end was trimmed by 7 bases and the J gene end by 3 bases; junction bases not matched to a gene: 4. The CDR3 sequence is 13 residues long. CDR3 loop: CASSWTGGYEQYF. Written as DNA, the CDR3 is TGCGCCAGCTCCTGGACAGGGGGCTACGAGCAGTACTTC. Variable domain in full (rest from reference TRBV5-1 and TRBJ2-7): KAGVTQTPRYLIKTRGQQVTLSCSPISGHRSVSWYQQTPGQGLQFLFEYFSETQRNKGNFPGRFSGRQFSNSRSEMNVSTLELGDSALYLCASSWTGGYEQYFGPGTRLTVT.

This chain joins TRBV4-1 and TRBJ2-7, with 7 bases matching TRBD1. CDR3 length: 15 amino acids. The V gene's germline CDR1 is MGHRA and CDR2 YSYEKL. Losses at the gene ends were 1 base for V and 4 bases for J; bases not matched to a gene: 7. This CDR3 is CASSQVLGQVYEQYF. The CDR3 nucleotides read TGCGCCAGCAGCCAAGTTTTAGGACAGGTGTACGAGCAGTACTTC.

The chain combines TRBV7-2 with TRBJ2-5; D uncertain. Germline CDR1 SGHTA, CDR2 FQGNSA. This CDR3 comprises 12 residues. V dropped 5 bases and J dropped 2 bases, with 6 bases sitting between them. The CDR3 DNA sequence: TGTGCCAGCAGCCCGGTACAAGAGACCCAGTACTTC. Amino acids: CASSPVQETQYF. Looking up the rest from reference TRBV7-2 and TRBJ2-5 gives the full variable domain: GAGVSQSPSNKVTEKGKDVELRCDPISGHTALYWYRQSLGQGLEFLIYFQGNSAPDKSGLPSDRFSAERTGGSVSTLTIQRTQQEDSAVYLCASSPVQETQYFGPGTRLLVL.

This chain joins TRBV11-2 and TRBJ1-2; D possibly corresponds to TRBD1 (6 bases). This CDR3 spans 14 amino acids. V lost 0 bases to trimming and J lost 6 bases, with 11 bases between them. Germline V gene lookup returns CDR1 SGHAT and CDR2 FQNNGV. The CDR3 DNA sequence: TGTGCCAGCAGCTTAGATAACAGGGCTGATGGCTACACCTTC. Protein: CASSLDNRADGYTF.

The J gene is TRBJ2-1, the V gene TRBV7-2; the D is unclear. The germline V gene has CDR1 SGHTA and CDR2 FQGNSA. This CDR3 is built from 11 residues. Trimming removed 6 bases at V and 6 bases at J, with 6 bases between. CDR3 sequence (DNA): TGTGCCAGCAGTCCAATCAATGAGCAGTTCTTC. It specifies CASSPINEQFF.

The V call is TRBV25-1, the J call TRBJ2-6; 9 positions agree with TRBD1. Germline V gene data show CDR1 as MGHDK and CDR2 as SYGVNS. Losses at the gene ends were 4 bases for V and 0 bases for J; bases not matched to a gene: 4. CDR3 length equals 17 residues. The CDR3 nucleotides are TGTGCCAGCAGTGTGGGACAGGGCGGCTCTGGGGCCAACGTCCTGACTTTC. Amino acid sequence: CASSVGQGGSGANVLTF.

The chain couples TRBV6-5 to TRBJ1-3; 9 bases are a match to TRBD1. Germline V gene data show CDR1 as MNHEY and CDR2 as SVGAGI. This CDR3 region has 14 residues. V lost 6 bases, J lost 5 bases, and 5 bases stayed unmatched. CDR3 bases: TGTGCCAGCAGCGAGGGACAGGGTCGAAACACCATATATTTT. This gives the protein CASSEGQGRNTIYF.

The chain uses TRBV5-4 and TRBJ2-3; a weak D match, TRBD1 (5 bases). In germline, CDR1 is SGHNT, CDR2 YYREEE (reference sequence). The CDR3 consists of 13 residues. Trimming shortened V by 10 bases and J by 0 bases, and 12 bases separated the two germline ends. Written as DNA, the CDR3 is TGTGCCTTTCTGACAGTAAGCACAGATACGCAGTATTTT. As protein: CAFLTVSTDTQYF.

This chain connects TRBV6-1 to TRBJ2-2, with D possibly TRBD2 on 5 matching bases. The CDR3 runs to 14 residues. CDR1 and CDR2 (germline): MNHNS, SASEGT. The V gene lost 6 bases and the J gene lost 8 bases, with 16 bases spanning the gap. CDR3 in amino acids: CASSVILATGELFF. The CDR3 region has the DNA TGTGCCAGCAGCGTAATTCTAGCAACGGGGGAGCTGTTTTTT.